These T cell receptor beta chains were read from a single sample in a study of cytomegalovirus exposure and HLA in healthy donors. Data came from immunoSEQ multiplex PCR; TCRdb stores just in-frame clones and leaves some out. The sample table includes tens of thousands of clones. Sequencing was done on a sample of PBMCs. The receptors shown here come from a male donor in good health and CMV-seronegative. CDR3s include the opening cysteine and the closing phenylalanine or tryptophan. A D gene is named only where the DNA matches it firmly.

V: TRBV18
D: TRBD1
J: TRBJ2-7
DNA: TGTGCCAGCTCACGACAGGGGAAAGAGCAGTACTTC
CDR3: CASSRQGKEQYF

V: TRBV5-6
D: .
J: TRBJ1-1
DNA: TGTGCCAGCAGCTTGGGCGTCGCTGAAGCTTTCTTT
CDR3: CASSLGVAEAFF

V: TRBV11-3
D: .
J: TRBJ2-2
DNA: TGTGCCAGCAGCTCGACAACGGGACTCCTCACCGGGGAGCTGTTTTTT
CDR3: CASSSTTGLLTGELFF

V: TRBV4-1
D: .
J: TRBJ1-2
DNA: TGCGCCAGCAGCTTGACAGTTGGTGGCTACACCTTC
CDR3: CASSLTVGGYTF

V: TRBV5-1
D: TRBD1
J: TRBJ1-1
DNA: TGCGCCAGCAGCTTGGAGGGGACAGGGTATGGCACTGAAGCTTTCTTT
CDR3: CASSLEGTGYGTEAFF

V: TRBV7-6
D: .
J: TRBJ2-5
DNA: TGTGCCAGCAGCGTCAGGGTTTTAGAGACCCAGTACTTC
CDR3: CASSVRVLETQYF

V: TRBV9
D: TRBD1
J: TRBJ1-6
DNA: TGTGCCAGCAGCGTCGACGGGACAGGAAATTCACCCCTCCACTTT
CDR3: CASSVDGTGNSPLHF

V: TRBV6-1
D: .
J: TRBJ2-3
DNA: TGTGCCAGCAGTGCCAGGAGGACAGATACGCAGTATTTT
CDR3: CASSARRTDTQYF

V: TRBV7-2
D: .
J: TRBJ1-2
DNA: TGTGCCAGCACCCCGCAGGGGACATATGGCTACACCTTC
CDR3: CASTPQGTYGYTF

V: TRBV29-1
D: TRBD2
J: TRBJ2-6
DNA: TGCAGCGTTGAGGGGGAGGGGCCGGTCCTAGGGGCCAACGTCCTGACTTTC
CDR3: CSVEGEGPVLGANVLTF

V: TRBV23-1
D: .
J: TRBJ2-2
DNA: TGCGCCAGGAGGGGGAAGGGCCCCCCCGGGGAGCTGTTTTTT
CDR3: CARRGKGPPGELFF

V: TRBV4-2
D: TRBD1
J: TRBJ1-4
DNA: TGTGCCAGCAGCCAAGTTGGCTTCCAGGGGGCAACTAATGAAAAACTGTTTTTT
CDR3: CASSQVGFQGATNEKLFF

V: TRBV4-2
D: TRBD2
J: TRBJ2-1
DNA: TGTGCCAGCAGCCAAGGACTAGCGGGAGAGAATGAGCAGTTCTTC
CDR3: CASSQGLAGENEQFF

V: TRBV5-1
D: TRBD1
J: TRBJ2-5
DNA: TGCGCCAGCAGCGGGACAGGCCTCCAAGAGACCCAGTACTTC
CDR3: CASSGTGLQETQYF

V: TRBV19
D: TRBD2
J: TRBJ2-1
DNA: TGTGCCAGTATGTCTGCTAGCGGGAGTCTAAAACAGTTCTTC
CDR3: CASMSASGSLKQFF

V: TRBV6-7
D: .
J: TRBJ1-1
DNA: TGTGCCAGCAGTGCCGACAGAACCTTCACTGAAGCTTTCTTT
CDR3: CASSADRTFTEAFF

V: TRBV5-6
D: .
J: TRBJ2-1
DNA: TGTGCCAGCAGACGGAGAATAGCGGCCGACAATGAGCAGTTCTTC
CDR3: CASRRRIAADNEQFF

V: TRBV19
D: .
J: TRBJ2-1
DNA: TGTGCCAGTAGAACGGGTCTAACCAATGAGCAGTTCTTC
CDR3: CASRTGLTNEQFF

V: TRBV5-5
D: TRBD1
J: TRBJ2-7
DNA: TGTGCCAGCAGCACCCCGGACAGGGGGGCTGACGAGCAGTACTTC
CDR3: CASSTPDRGADEQYF

V: TRBV6-5
D: .
J: TRBJ2-7
DNA: TGTGCCAGCAGTTCCAGGTACGAGCAGTACTTC
CDR3: CASSSRYEQYF

V: TRBV19
D: .
J: TRBJ1-5
DNA: TGTGCCAGTAGCCGGGGTAATCAGCCCCAGCATTTT
CDR3: CASSRGNQPQHF

V: TRBV6-5
D: TRBD1
J: TRBJ2-5
DNA: TGTGCCAGCAGAGCACAGGGGGTTCAGTACTTC
CDR3: CASRAQGVQYF

V: TRBV18
D: TRBD1
J: TRBJ1-3
DNA: TGTGCCAGCTCACCAGCCGGGTCCGGACAGGGTGGCTCTGGAAACACCATATATTTT
CDR3: CASSPAGSGQGGSGNTIYF

V: TRBV2
D: .
J: TRBJ2-5
DNA: TGTGCCAGCAGTGAGAGGACTCCCCCTGGGACCCAGTACTTC
CDR3: CASSERTPPGTQYF

V: TRBV5-8
D: .
J: TRBJ2-4
DNA: TGTGCCAGCAGCTTGCGGCTACCACAGCCACCCATAGCCAAAAACATTCAGTACTTC
CDR3: CASSLRLPQPPIAKNIQYF

V: TRBV5-1
D: TRBD1
J: TRBJ2-7
DNA: TGCGCCAGCAGCTTGGATGGACAGGGAATCTACTACGAGCAGTACTTC
CDR3: CASSLDGQGIYYEQYF

V: TRBV14
D: TRBD2
J: TRBJ2-7
DNA: TGTGCCAGCAGCCAAGTGGGGACTACCTACGAGCAGTACTTC
CDR3: CASSQVGTTYEQYF

V: TRBV9
D: TRBD2
J: TRBJ2-3
DNA: TGTGCCAGCAGCATAGGACTAGCGAGCACAGATACGCAGTATTTT
CDR3: CASSIGLASTDTQYF

V: TRBV7-3
D: TRBD2
J: TRBJ2-1
DNA: TGTGCCAGCACCCCCGGACTAGCGGGTTCGGGGGAGCAGTTCTTC
CDR3: CASTPGLAGSGEQFF

V: TRBV27
D: .
J: TRBJ2-7
DNA: TGTGCCAGCAGTTTATCGTCTTCGTCCGAGCAGTACTTC
CDR3: CASSLSSSSEQYF

V: TRBV20-1
D: .
J: TRBJ1-1
DNA: TGCAGTGTTATCAGGGTGGGTGAAGCTTTCTTT
CDR3: CSVIRVGEAFF

V: TRBV30
D: .
J: TRBJ2-1
DNA: TGTGCCCGGAGAAGGGGCTCCTACAATGAGCAGTTCTTC
CDR3: CARRRGSYNEQFF

V: TRBV28
D: TRBD2
J: TRBJ2-1
DNA: TGTGCCAGCACGGCCGCGGGAGAGAACAATGAGCAGTTCTTC
CDR3: CASTAAGENNEQFF

V: TRBV4-1
D: .
J: TRBJ2-5
DNA: TGCGCCAGCAGCCTCTTAATTCGGGAGACCCAGTACTTC
CDR3: CASSLLIRETQYF

V: TRBV6-5
D: TRBD2
J: TRBJ2-3
DNA: TGTGCCAGCAGTTCCGGGACTAGCGGGAGTTATACGCAGTATTTT
CDR3: CASSSGTSGSYTQYF

V: TRBV7-9
D: TRBD2
J: TRBJ2-1
DNA: TGTGCCAGCAGCTTAGCAGGACTAGCGGGCTCCTACAATGAGCAGTTCTTC
CDR3: CASSLAGLAGSYNEQFF

V: TRBV10-2
D: .
J: TRBJ1-3
DNA: TGCGCCAGCAGTGAGCCACGAGGTGCTGGAAACACCATATATTTT
CDR3: CASSEPRGAGNTIYF

V: TRBV27
D: TRBD2
J: TRBJ2-7
DNA: TGTGCCAGCAGCCCTGGACTAGCGGGAGAAAGGTACGAGCAGTACTTC
CDR3: CASSPGLAGERYEQYF

V: TRBV27
D: TRBD1
J: TRBJ1-4
DNA: TGTGCCAGCTCCGGGACAGCAACTAATGAAAAACTGTTTTTT
CDR3: CASSGTATNEKLFF

V: TRBV4-1
D: .
J: TRBJ1-5
DNA: TGCGCCAGCAGCCAACCCGGCCGGGGAAGCAATCAGCCCCAGCATTTT
CDR3: CASSQPGRGSNQPQHF

V: TRBV28
D: .
J: TRBJ1-3
DNA: TGTGCCAGCATCAAAAGGGAACAGGGACGTCTTGGAAACACCATATATTTT
CDR3: CASIKREQGRLGNTIYF

V: TRBV2
D: .
J: TRBJ2-1
DNA: TGTGCCAGCAGTGAAGGCCGGGGAAGGGATGATGAGCAGTTCTTC
CDR3: CASSEGRGRDDEQFF

V: TRBV29-1
D: .
J: TRBJ2-7
DNA: TGCAGCGTTGACGGTCTCTACGAGCAGTACTTC
CDR3: CSVDGLYEQYF

V: TRBV18
D: .
J: TRBJ2-3
DNA: TGTGCCAGCTCACCGGGGCCCTTCGCGGATACGCAGTATTTT
CDR3: CASSPGPFADTQYF

V: TRBV30
D: .
J: TRBJ1-4
DNA: TGTGCCTGGAGTGTCGCGGCCCTCGCCGTTAATGAAAAACTGTTTTTT
CDR3: CAWSVAALAVNEKLFF

V: TRBV7-3
D: TRBD1
J: TRBJ2-1
DNA: TGTGCCAGCAGCTCCCAGGGGACAGGGGGTAGCAATGAGCAGTTCTTC
CDR3: CASSSQGTGGSNEQFF

V: TRBV6-1
D: .
J: TRBJ2-7
DNA: TGTGCCAGCAGTGAATTCGTCCGCCGACAGCGCTACGAGCAGTACTTC
CDR3: CASSEFVRRQRYEQYF

V: TRBV19
D: TRBD1
J: TRBJ1-5
DNA: TGTGCCAGTGGGACAGGGCATAGCAATCAGCCCCAGCATTTT
CDR3: CASGTGHSNQPQHF

V: TRBV6-5
D: .
J: TRBJ2-5
DNA: TGTGCCAGCAGTAGGACAGTCCAAGAGACCCAGTACTTC
CDR3: CASSRTVQETQYF

V: TRBV7-2
D: TRBD2
J: TRBJ2-1
DNA: TGTGCCAGCAGCCCTCCCGGCGGGAGGTCCTACAATGAGCAGTTCTTC
CDR3: CASSPPGGRSYNEQFF

V: TRBV5-1
D: TRBD2
J: TRBJ2-6
DNA: TGCGCCAGCAGCCCTAGCGGGTCCTACTCTGGGGCCAACGTCCTGACTTTC
CDR3: CASSPSGSYSGANVLTF

V: TRBV6-6
D: .
J: TRBJ1-4
DNA: TGTGCCAGCAGTTACACAGGGACCAATGAAAAACTGTTTTTT
CDR3: CASSYTGTNEKLFF

V: TRBV18
D: TRBD1
J: TRBJ1-1
DNA: TGTGCCAGCTCAGGGGGAGCAGGGGGTACTGAAGCTTTCTTT
CDR3: CASSGGAGGTEAFF

V: TRBV29-1
D: .
J: TRBJ2-1
DNA: TGCAGCGTTGAGATCCCGGGATTGGGGAATGAGCAGTTCTTC
CDR3: CSVEIPGLGNEQFF

V: TRBV2
D: TRBD2
J: TRBJ2-5
DNA: TGTGCCAGCCGTCCAAATCAAGCGGGAGGGACCCAGTACTTC
CDR3: CASRPNQAGGTQYF

V: TRBV7-3
D: TRBD2
J: TRBJ2-3
DNA: TGTGCCAGCAGCTTAACGGGAGGGAGCACAGATACGCAGTATTTT
CDR3: CASSLTGGSTDTQYF

V: TRBV28
D: TRBD1
J: TRBJ1-1
DNA: TGTGCCAGCTGGGACAGGGGAACGAACACTGAAGCTTTCTTT
CDR3: CASWDRGTNTEAFF

V: TRBV19
D: TRBD1
J: TRBJ1-1
DNA: TGTGCCAGTAGTATAGTAGGAACAGGGGGCACTGAAGCTTTCTTT
CDR3: CASSIVGTGGTEAFF

V: TRBV7-2
D: .
J: TRBJ1-2
DNA: TGTGCCAGCAGCTTAGGGACAAACTATGGCTACACCTTC
CDR3: CASSLGTNYGYTF